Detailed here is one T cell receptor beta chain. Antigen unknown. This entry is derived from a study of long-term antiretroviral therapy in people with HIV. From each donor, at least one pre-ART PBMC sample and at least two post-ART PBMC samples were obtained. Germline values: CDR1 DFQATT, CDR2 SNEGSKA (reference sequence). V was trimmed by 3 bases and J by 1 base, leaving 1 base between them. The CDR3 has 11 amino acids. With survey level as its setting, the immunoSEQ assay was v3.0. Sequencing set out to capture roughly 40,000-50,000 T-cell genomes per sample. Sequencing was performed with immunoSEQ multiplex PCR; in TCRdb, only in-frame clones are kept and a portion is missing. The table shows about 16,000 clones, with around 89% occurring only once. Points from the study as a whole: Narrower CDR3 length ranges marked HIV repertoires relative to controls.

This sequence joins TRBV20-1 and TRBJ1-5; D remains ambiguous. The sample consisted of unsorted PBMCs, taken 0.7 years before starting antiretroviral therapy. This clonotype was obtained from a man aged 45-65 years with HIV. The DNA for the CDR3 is TGCAGTGCTAGCAGCAATCAGCCCCAGCATTTT. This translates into CSASSNQPQHF.